The 20 T cell receptor beta chains below come from one sample, sequenced in a study of vaccination and CD4 T cells after COVID-19. The Oncomine TCR Beta short-read assay sequenced DNA from cultured CD4+ T cells. TCRdb re-called the PCR reads with MiXCR, one entry per CDR3 protein. The table has around 16,000 distinct CDR3 sequences, about three quarters seen once. What these receptors recognize is not known. The sample's treatment: roughly nine-day PBMC culture with coronavirus spike peptide pools or control peptides (ViraFEST assay). The sequenced material came from CD4+ T cells from blood, cultured in vitro. These receptors all come from a human donor who had recovered from COVID-19.

V is TRBV19 and J is TRBJ1-1; possible D gene TRBD1, 5 bases. The CDR3 spans 11 residues. CDR1 is LNHDA and CDR2 is SQIVND in the germline V gene (reference sequence). V was trimmed by 6 bases and J by 8 bases, leaving 10 bases between them. Here the CDR3 DNA reads TGTGCCAGTAGGGGCTACAGGGAAGCTTTCTTT. Residues: CASRGYREAFF.

The V call is TRBV11-2, the J call TRBJ1-5, with D maybe TRBD1 (6 bases). CDR3 size: 16 residues. CDR1 is SGHAT, CDR2 FQNNGV, per germline. V lost 5 bases to trimming and J lost 6 bases, with 20 bases between them. CDR3 sequence (DNA): TGTGCCAGCAGCCAAACCGCCACTGGAGGGGGTCAGCCCCAGCATTTT. This codes for CASSQTATGGGQPQHF.

This clonotype was seen a handful of times. The rearrangement links TRBV5-8 to TRBJ2-3; either TRBD1 or TRBD2 may supply D (5 bases each). This CDR3 comprises 15 residues. V lost 4 bases to trimming and J lost 1 base, with 13 bases between them. Germline CDR1 and CDR2: SGHTS and YDEGEE. CDR3 sequence reads: CASSPGLLGTDTQYF. CDR3 DNA: TGTGCCAGCAGCCCGGGGCTATTGGGCACAGATACGCAGTATTTT.

The V and J genes are TRBV5-6 and TRBJ1-1, with TRBD1 as a possible D gene (6 bases). The CDR3 runs 11 residues. Per germline, CDR1 SGHDT and CDR2 YYEEEE. V was shortened by 0 bases and J by 11 bases, with 8 bases between the two germline ends. The CDR3 sequence: CASSLGGAAFF. The CDR3 DNA reads TGTGCCAGCAGCTTGGGGGGGGCGGCTTTCTTT.

The chain carries TRBV19 and TRBJ2-2, with 9 bases fitting TRBD1. The germline V gene has CDR1 LNHDA and CDR2 SQIVND (reference sequence). The J segment lost 9 bases and the V segment lost 4 bases, leaving 3 bases of the junction unmatched. The CDR3 is 13 amino acids. The CDR3 protein is CASSNRGLRELFF. The CDR3 DNA sequence: TGTGCCAGTAGTAACAGGGGGCTGCGGGAGCTGTTTTTT.

V and J are TRBV7-3 and TRBJ1-1; D is possibly TRBD1 (6 bases). Trimming cost V 0 bases and J 4 bases, with 6 bases left between them. CDR1 is SGHTA and CDR2 is FQGTGA in the germline V gene. The CDR3 is 13 residues long. CDR3 protein: CASSLTGGTEAFF. Written as DNA, the CDR3 is TGTGCCAGCAGCTTAACAGGGGGCACTGAAGCTTTCTTT. Drawing the rest from reference TRBV7-3 and TRBJ1-1, the complete variable domain is GAGVSQTPSNKVTEKGKYVELRCDPISGHTALYWYRQSLGQGPEFLIYFQGTGAADDSGLPNDRFFAVRPEGSVSTLKIQRTERGDSAVYLCASSLTGGTEAFFGQGTRLTVV.

The chain joins TRBV7-7 to TRBJ2-5; the D is unclear. Germline CDR1 is SSHAT and CDR2 is FNYEAQ (reference sequence). The CDR3 loop spans 16 amino acids. V was shortened by 0 bases and J by 5 bases, with 16 bases between the two germline ends. The CDR3 DNA reads as TGTGCCAGCAGCTTAGCGGCCAGTCCCATCCGCGAGACCCAGTACTTC. Protein product: CASSLAASPIRETQYF. Complete variable domain (other parts from reference TRBV7-7 and TRBJ2-5): GAGVSQSPRYKVTKRGQDVTLRCDPISSHATLYWYQQALGQGPEFLTYFNYEAQPDKSGLPSDRFSAERPEGSISTLTIQRTEQRDSAMYRCASSLAASPIRETQYFGPGTRLLVL.

The chain employs TRBV7-6 and TRBJ1-2; D not resolved. Germline CDR1 is SGHVS and CDR2 is FNYEAQ. CDR3 size: 12 residues. Trimming took off 4 bases at V and 7 bases at J, with 10 bases between the two ends. The CDR3 nucleotides read TGTGCCAGCAGCTCCGGGATGAGTGGCTACACCTTC. Translated, it gives CASSSGMSGYTF. Drawing the rest from reference TRBV7-6 and TRBJ1-2, the complete variable domain is GAGVSQSPRYKVTKRGQDVALRCDPISGHVSLYWYRQALGQGPEFLTYFNYEAQQDKSGLPNDRFSAERPEGSISTLTIQRTEQRDSAMYRCASSSGMSGYTFGSGTRLTVV.

This rearrangement joins TRBV6-1 to TRBJ2-3; the D gene is possibly TRBD1 (6 bases). Germline V gene data show CDR1 as MNHNS and CDR2 as SASEGT. The CDR3 contains 13 residues. V lost 9 bases, J lost 2 bases, and 12 bases lay in between. CDR3 in DNA: TGTGCCAGTGAGGGGACAAACACAGATACGCAGTATTTT. Amino acid sequence: CASEGTNTDTQYF.

The chain links TRBV20-1 to TRBJ2-1; 16 positions match TRBD2. The DNA matches TRBJ2-7 better at its end, which makes the J call doubtful. The CDR3 is 15 amino acids. CDR1 DFQATT and CDR2 SNEGSKA come from the germline V gene (reference sequence). CDR3 in amino acids: CRPGTSGRGTREQYF. The CDR3 region has the DNA TGCAGACCCGGGACTAGCGGGAGGGGGACGCGGGAGCAGTACTTC.

The rearrangement uses TRBV7-9 and TRBJ1-1; possible D gene TRBD1, 5 bases. The V end lost 6 bases, the J end lost 1 base, and 9 bases lay between the germline ends. CDR1 and CDR2 from the germline V gene are SEHNR and FQNEAQ (reference sequence). CDR3 length: 13 amino acids. The CDR3 sequence: CASSSGQNTEAFF. CDR3 nucleotides: TGTGCCAGCAGTTCCGGACAGAACACTGAAGCTTTCTTT.

This clonotype was counted once. V usage is TRBV7-2 and J usage is TRBJ1-3; D unresolved. V lost 1 base to trimming and J lost 0 bases, with 10 bases between them. Germline-derived CDR1 and CDR2 are SGHTA and FQGNSA. The CDR3 totals 16 residues. The CDR3 protein is CASSLVRISSGNTIYF. The CDR3 DNA is TGTGCCAGCAGCTTAGTCCGCATATCCTCTGGAAACACCATATATTTT.

The gene calls are TRBV6-5 and TRBJ1-2; tentative D call: TRBD1 (5 bases). The CDR3 loop spans 12 amino acids. Germline V gives CDR1 MNHEY, CDR2 SVGAGI. Trimming took off 5 bases at V and 8 bases at J, with 12 bases between the two ends. CDR3 sequence reads: CASSNWGRGYTF. In DNA form, the CDR3 reads TGTGCCAGCAGTAACTGGGGCAGGGGCTACACCTTC.

This clonotype was detected once. The chain has TRBV6-5 and TRBJ2-7, with a possible D match to TRBD2 (6 bases). Trimming pared 2 bases from V and 3 bases from J, leaving 17 bases between. This CDR3 is 16 amino acids long. The V gene's germline CDR1 is MNHEY and CDR2 SVGAGI. The CDR3 loop reads CASSYGQWRGSYEQYF. The CDR3 DNA sequence: TGTGCCAGCAGTTACGGCCAATGGAGGGGAAGCTACGAGCAGTACTTC.

The chain employs TRBV20-1 and TRBJ2-1; D ambiguous. Germline V gives CDR1 DFQATT, CDR2 SNEGSKA (reference sequence). V dropped 3 bases and J dropped 4 bases, with 10 bases sitting between them. This CDR3 contains 13 residues. CDR3 region: CSASRAPYNEQFF. CDR3 nucleotide sequence: TGCAGTGCTAGCCGGGCCCCTTACAATGAGCAGTTCTTC.

The chain uses TRBV29-1 and TRBJ2-3, with 8 bases that match TRBD1. Germline-derived CDR1 and CDR2 are SQVTM and ANQGSEA. The CDR3 runs 11 residues. The V segment lost 7 bases and the J segment 6 bases; nucleotides outside the gene matches: 3. CDR3 nucleotides: TGCAGCGGACAGGGGAGGGATACGCAGTATTTT. It is translated as CSGQGRDTQYF.

The rearrangement links TRBV28 to TRBJ2-5; no clear D. Germline V gives CDR1 MDHEN, CDR2 SYDVKM. Deletions cut 5 bases from V and 4 bases from J, with 17 bases between. The CDR3 has 15 residues. The CDR3 coding sequence is TGTGCCAGCAGTCCCTTGCTTGGGCCGGGAGAGACCCAGTACTTC. This encodes CASSPLLGPGETQYF. Full variable domain (outside the CDR3, taken from reference TRBV28 and TRBJ2-5): DVKVTQSSRYLVKRTGEKVFLECVQDMDHENMFWYRQDPGLGLRLIYFSYDVKMKEKGDIPEGYSVSREKKERFSLILESASTNQTSMYLCASSPLLGPGETQYFGPGTRLLVL.

This clonotype occurred once. The gene calls are TRBV6-1 and TRBJ1-6; perhaps TRBD1 as D (6 bases). The CDR3 consists of 14 residues. Germline CDR1 and CDR2: MNHNS and SASEGT. Trimming stripped 7 bases from V and 7 bases from J, with 14 bases between. The CDR3 bases are TGTGCCAGCACTGTACAGGGAAGAAATTCACCCCTCCACTTT. This codes for CASTVQGRNSPLHF.

The chain employs TRBV20-1 and TRBJ1-3; D gene uncertain. The CDR3 loop spans 12 amino acids. V lost 5 bases, J lost 4 bases, and 9 bases lay in between. Germline CDR1 is DFQATT and CDR2 is SNEGSKA (reference sequence). CDR3 coding DNA: TGCAGTGCTGAAAGAGCAGGAAACACCATATATTTT. Translating it yields CSAERAGNTIYF.

This chain uses TRBV7-8 with TRBJ1-1, with D possibly matching TRBD1 (5 bases). Trimming left V 1 base short and J 1 base short, with 13 bases between. The CDR3 has 16 amino acids. The germline V gene has CDR1 SGHVS and CDR2 FQNEAQ. CDR3 loop: CASSLVSVGGNTEAFF. The CDR3 DNA reads as TGTGCCAGCAGCTTAGTTAGTGTCGGGGGGAACACTGAAGCTTTCTTT.